This TCR beta chain comes out of a study of control samples from healthy donors and cancer patients. This CDR3 is built from 15 residues. Germline V gene lookup returns CDR1 KGHDR and CDR2 SFDVKD. V was pared by 2 bases and J by 5 bases, with 9 bases between. Data came from immunoSEQ multiplex PCR; TCRdb stores just in-frame clones and leaves some out. The data contain almost 90,000 clones, 70% to 90% of them singletons. Material: blood. The TCR comes from a woman aged 40 to 50 in good health. The gene calls are TRBV24-1 and TRBJ1-6, with D maybe TRBD1 (6 bases). CDR3 DNA: TGTGCCACCAGTGATTCCCGACAGGATAATTCACCCCTCCACTTT. Amino acid sequence: CATSDSRQDNSPLHF.